A selection of T cell receptor beta chains follows, all from one sample in a study of control samples from healthy donors and cancer patients. Sequencing was performed with immunoSEQ multiplex PCR; in TCRdb, only in-frame clones are kept and a portion is missing. Of about 230,000 clones listed, approximately 80% are singletons. Sequencing used PBMCs. Source of these receptors: an older woman with lung cancer. The CDR3 runs from the conserved cysteine through the conserved F or W. D genes are given only for firm matches. Size is stated for part of the rows, as once, few or many counts, or as a class when the clone is expanded.

>NA|TRBJ1-1|NA|TRBV2
CASRGQTNTEAFF
TGTGCCAGCAGAGGACAGACGAACACTGAAGCTTTCTTT
>NA|TRBJ2-1|TRBD2|TRBV5-1
CASSLLAGTYNEQFF
TGCGCCAGCAGCTTGCTAGCGGGGACGTACAATGAGCAGTTCTTC
>NA|TRBJ1-2|NA|TRBV27
CASGFFDRNYGYTF
TGTGCCAGCGGATTCTTTGACAGAAATTATGGCTACACCTTC
>NA|TRBJ2-1|NA|TRBV9
CASSVDGYPSYNEQFF
TGTGCCAGCAGCGTAGACGGATACCCCTCCTACAATGAGCAGTTCTTC
>NA|TRBJ1-2|NA|TRBV28
CASSRQPRYGYTF
TGTGCCAGCAGCCGACAGCCGCGCTATGGCTACACCTTC
>NA|TRBJ2-3|TRBD2|TRBV5-1
CASSLVGPVGLAGGDTQYF
TGCGCCAGCAGCTTGGTAGGCCCCGTTGGGCTAGCGGGAGGAGATACGCAGTATTTT
>NA|TRBJ1-5|TRBD1|TRBV2
CASSQGAADQPQHF
TGTGCCAGCAGTCAGGGGGCTGCCGATCAGCCCCAGCATTTT
>NA|TRBJ1-5|NA|TRBV6-1
CASSETGTYQPQHF
TGTGCCAGCAGTGAAACAGGGACGTATCAGCCCCAGCATTTT
>NA|TRBJ1-2|NA|TRBV2
CASSEVSGEASGYTF
TGTGCCAGCAGTGAAGTCTCAGGGGAGGCAAGTGGCTACACCTTC
>NA|TRBJ1-4|NA|TRBV9
CASSVTGGGEKLFF
TGTGCCAGCAGCGTGACAGGAGGTGGTGAAAAACTGTTTTTT
>NA|TRBJ2-5|NA|TRBV2
CASSDVGQETQYF
TGTGCCAGCAGTGATGTCGGACAAGAGACCCAGTACTTC
>NA|TRBJ2-2|TRBD1|TRBV5-1
CASSLLAGQGSNTGELFF
TGCGCCAGCAGCTTGCTTGCGGGACAGGGATCGAACACCGGGGAGCTGTTTTTT
>NA|TRBJ1-5|NA|TRBV11-2
CASSLSGSNQPQHF
TGTGCCAGCAGCTTAAGCGGTAGCAATCAGCCCCAGCATTTT
>NA|TRBJ2-5|NA|TRBV3-1/TRBV3-2
CASSQNGAGSRETQYF
TGTGCCAGCAGCCAAAACGGCGCAGGGTCGAGGGAGACCCAGTACTTC
>NA|TRBJ2-7|TRBD1|TRBV3-1/TRBV3-2
CASSPGTGLTYEQYF
TGTGCCAGCAGCCCGGGGACAGGGCTAACCTACGAGCAGTACTTC
>NA|TRBJ2-1|NA|TRBV5-1
CASSKQGPGVNEQFF
TGCGCCAGCAGTAAACAGGGACCTGGGGTCAATGAGCAGTTCTTC
>NA|TRBJ2-1|NA|TRBV13
CASSPKPSSGEQFF
TGTGCCAGCAGCCCGAAGCCCTCGAGCGGTGAGCAGTTCTTC
>NA|TRBJ2-1|TRBD1|TRBV11-3
CASSARQGYEQFF
TGTGCCAGCAGCGCCCGACAGGGATATGAGCAGTTCTTC
>NA|TRBJ2-5|NA|TRBV19
CASSRAGVLETQYF
TGTGCCAGTAGTCGGGCAGGGGTCTTGGAGACCCAGTACTTC
>NA|TRBJ2-1|NA|TRBV11-2
CASSVTSYNEQFF
TGTGCCAGCAGCGTTACTAGTTACAATGAGCAGTTCTTC
>NA|TRBJ1-1|NA|TRBV28
CASSTRGAREAFF
TGTGCCAGCAGTACCCGGGGGGCGCGAGAAGCTTTCTTT
>NA|TRBJ1-2|TRBD1|TRBV20-1
CSASLLTGGYTPYGYTF
TGCAGTGCTAGTTTACTTACAGGGGGCTATACACCTTATGGCTACACCTTC
>once|TRBJ2-1|NA|TRBV3-1/TRBV3-2
CASASLGQEQFF
TGTGCCAGTGCGTCGTTAGGCCAAGAGCAGTTCTTC
>NA|TRBJ2-7|TRBD1|TRBV4-1
CASSQVGRQGPHHEQYF
TGCGCCAGCAGCCAAGTCGGGCGACAGGGGCCCCACCACGAGCAGTACTTC
>once|TRBJ1-2|NA|TRBV7-3
CASSFGISNYGYTF
TGTGCCAGCAGCTTTGGTATTTCAAACTATGGCTACACCTTC
>NA|TRBJ2-7|NA|TRBV28
CATHPFREGAIEQYF
TGTGCCACGCACCCCTTCAGGGAGGGGGCGATCGAGCAGTACTTC
>NA|TRBJ1-1|NA|TRBV19
CASSPGGNTEAFF
TGTGCCAGTAGTCCCGGAGGTAACACTGAAGCTTTCTTT
>NA|TRBJ1-1|NA|TRBV27
CAPLGVNTEAFF
TGTGCTCCCTTAGGGGTTAACACTGAAGCTTTCTTT
>NA|TRBJ2-3|TRBD1|TRBV9
CASSVETGGTQYF
TGTGCCAGCAGCGTAGAGACAGGGGGTACGCAGTATTTT
>few|TRBJ2-5|TRBD2|TRBV19
CASSGPRTSGMSQTQYF
TGTGCCAGTAGTGGACCCAGGACTAGCGGGATGAGTCAGACCCAGTACTTC
>NA|TRBJ1-2|NA|TRBV20-1
CSASWRDNYGYTF
TGCAGTGCTAGTTGGAGAGATAACTATGGCTACACCTTC
>few|TRBJ2-7|NA|TRBV27
CASSLSPSYEQYF
TGTGCCAGCAGTTTATCCCCCTCCTACGAGCAGTACTTC
>NA|TRBJ2-2|NA|TRBV5-5
CASSLKVQANTGELFF
TGTGCCAGCAGCTTGAAGGTGCAGGCGAACACCGGGGAGCTGTTTTTT
>NA|TRBJ2-3|TRBD1|TRBV19
CASSIGTGVGTQYF
TGTGCCAGTAGTATCGGGACAGGGGTTGGGACGCAGTATTTT
>NA|TRBJ1-1|TRBD1|TRBV6-4
CASSRTGATEAFF
TGTGCCAGCAGTCGGACAGGGGCTACTGAAGCTTTCTTT
>NA|TRBJ1-5|TRBD1|TRBV15
CATSGGQGGRNQPQHF
TGTGCCACCAGCGGGGGACAGGGCGGGAGGAATCAGCCCCAGCATTTT
>NA|TRBJ2-1|NA|TRBV7-6
CASSLITGEGEQFF
TGTGCCAGCAGCTTAATTACGGGAGAAGGCGAGCAGTTCTTC
>NA|TRBJ2-5|NA|TRBV15
CATSMRLQETQYF
TGTGCCACCAGCATGAGGTTACAAGAGACCCAGTACTTC